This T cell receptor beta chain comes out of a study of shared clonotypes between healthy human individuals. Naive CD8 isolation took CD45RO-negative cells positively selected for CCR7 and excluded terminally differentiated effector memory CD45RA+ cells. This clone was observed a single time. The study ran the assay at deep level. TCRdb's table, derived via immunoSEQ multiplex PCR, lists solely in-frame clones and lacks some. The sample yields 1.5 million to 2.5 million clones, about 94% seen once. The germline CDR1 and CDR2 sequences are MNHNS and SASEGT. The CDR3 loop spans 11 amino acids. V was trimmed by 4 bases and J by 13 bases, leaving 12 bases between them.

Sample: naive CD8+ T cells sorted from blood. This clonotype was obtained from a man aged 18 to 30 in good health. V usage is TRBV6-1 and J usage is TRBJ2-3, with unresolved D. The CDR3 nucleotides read TGTGCCAGCAGTGTTGACTCTCCGAAGTATTTT. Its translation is CASSVDSPKYF.